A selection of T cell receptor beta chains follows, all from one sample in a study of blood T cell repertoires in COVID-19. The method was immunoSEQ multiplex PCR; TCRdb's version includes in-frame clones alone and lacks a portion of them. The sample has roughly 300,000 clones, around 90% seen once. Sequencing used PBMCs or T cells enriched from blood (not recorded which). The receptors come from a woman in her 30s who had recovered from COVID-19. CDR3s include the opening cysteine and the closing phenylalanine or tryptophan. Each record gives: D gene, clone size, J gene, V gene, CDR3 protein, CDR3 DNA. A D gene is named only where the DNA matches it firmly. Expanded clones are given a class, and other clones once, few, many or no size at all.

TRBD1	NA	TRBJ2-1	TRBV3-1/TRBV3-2	CASSPGTGVRKEQFF	TGTGCCAGCAGCCCCGGGACAGGCGTTCGCAAGGAGCAGTTCTTC
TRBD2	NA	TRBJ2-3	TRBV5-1	CASSNGLAGDPDTQYF	TGCGCCAGCAGCAACGGACTAGCGGGAGATCCAGATACGCAGTATTTT
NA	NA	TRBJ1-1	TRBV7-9	CASSLGRGGSMNTEAFF	TGTGCCAGCAGCTTAGGTCGGGGGGGAAGCATGAACACTGAAGCTTTCTTT
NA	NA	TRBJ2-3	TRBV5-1	CASSAGQISTDTQYF	TGCGCCAGCAGCGCCGGACAGATCAGTACAGATACGCAGTATTTT
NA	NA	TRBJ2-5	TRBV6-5	CASRLSGRETQYF	TGTGCCAGCAGATTATCAGGTCGGGAGACCCAGTACTTC
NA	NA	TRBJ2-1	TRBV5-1	CASTLGGGSSYNEQFF	TGCGCCAGCACCCTGGGAGGGGGGAGCTCCTACAATGAGCAGTTCTTC
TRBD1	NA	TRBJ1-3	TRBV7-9	CASSLADRRDTIYF	TGTGCCAGCAGCTTAGCGGACAGGCGCGACACCATATATTTT
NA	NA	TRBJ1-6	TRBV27	CASSSFRDRNSPLHF	TGTGCCAGCAGTTCCTTCAGGGATCGTAATTCACCCCTCCACTTT
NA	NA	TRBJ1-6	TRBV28	CASSFQGDNSPLHF	TGTGCCAGCAGTTTCCAAGGGGATAATTCACCCCTCCACTTT
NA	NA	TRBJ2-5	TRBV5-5	CASSRAPDSTQETQYF	TGTGCCAGCAGCCGGGCCCCGGACTCTACTCAAGAGACCCAGTACTTC
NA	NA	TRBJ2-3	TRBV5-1	CASSLAQLGVDTQYF	TGCGCCAGCAGCTTGGCGCAGCTAGGGGTAGATACGCAGTATTTT
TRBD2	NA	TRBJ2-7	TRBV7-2	CASSWTSGGVYEQYF	TGTGCCAGCAGTTGGACTAGCGGGGGAGTATACGAGCAGTACTTC
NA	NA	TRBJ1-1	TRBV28	CASSRSGGSEAFF	TGTGCCAGCAGTCGGAGTGGGGGCTCTGAAGCTTTCTTT
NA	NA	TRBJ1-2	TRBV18	CASSPPGRDYGYTF	TGTGCCAGCTCCCCCCCTGGTCGGGACTATGGCTACACCTTC
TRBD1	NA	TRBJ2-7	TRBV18	CASSPGTGAYEQYF	TGTGCCAGCTCACCTGGGACAGGGGCCTACGAGCAGTACTTC
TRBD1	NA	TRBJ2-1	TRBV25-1	CASSGNAGTAYSYNEQFF	TGTGCCAGCAGTGGCAACGCCGGGACAGCTTACTCCTACAATGAGCAGTTCTTC
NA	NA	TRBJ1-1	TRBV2	CASRDRGFNTEAFF	TGTGCCAGCAGGGACCGAGGGTTTAACACTGAAGCTTTCTTT
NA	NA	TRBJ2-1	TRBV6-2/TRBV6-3	CASSYSRGLPYNEQFF	TGTGCCAGCAGTTACTCCCGCGGACTCCCCTACAATGAGCAGTTCTTC
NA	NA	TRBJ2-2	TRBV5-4	CASSLARGAGTGELFF	TGTGCCAGCAGCTTGGCACGCGGGGCGGGGACCGGGGAGCTGTTTTTT
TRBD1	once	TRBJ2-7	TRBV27	CASSYRTGYEQYF	TGTGCCAGCAGTTACCGGACAGGCTACGAGCAGTACTTC
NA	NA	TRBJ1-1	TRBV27	CASSLVGGPTEAFF	TGTGCCAGCAGTTTGGTGGGGGGGCCCACTGAAGCTTTCTTT
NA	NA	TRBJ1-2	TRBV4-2	CASSQGQQEYGYTF	TGTGCCAGCAGCCAAGGCCAACAGGAATATGGCTACACCTTC
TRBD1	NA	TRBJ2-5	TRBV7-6	CASSPSADRGGFRETQYF	TGTGCCAGCAGCCCGAGCGCCGACAGGGGAGGATTCCGAGAGACCCAGTACTTC
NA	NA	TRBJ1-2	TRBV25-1	CASSDHTGFYGYTF	TGTGCCAGCAGTGACCACACGGGATTCTATGGCTACACCTTC
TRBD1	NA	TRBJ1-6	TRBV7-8	CASSPGTAGYSPLHF	TGTGCCAGCAGCCCAGGGACAGCTGGTTACTCACCCCTCCACTTT
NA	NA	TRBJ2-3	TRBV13	CASSSGGERTDTQYF	TGTGCCAGCAGCTCGGGTGGGGAGCGCACAGATACGCAGTATTTT
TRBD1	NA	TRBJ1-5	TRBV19	CASSRTGDSNQPQHF	TGTGCCAGTAGTAGGACAGGGGATAGCAATCAGCCCCAGCATTTT
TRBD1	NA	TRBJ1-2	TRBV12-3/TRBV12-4	CASTAGGGYTF	TGTGCCAGCACCGCAGGGGGCGGCTACACCTTC
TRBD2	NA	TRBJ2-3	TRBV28	CASSFTRGGLDTQYF	TGTGCCAGCAGTTTTACCCGGGGGGGCTTGGATACGCAGTATTTT
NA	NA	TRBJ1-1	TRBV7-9	CASSSSGNEAFF	TGTGCCAGCAGCTCCTCGGGGAATGAAGCTTTCTTT
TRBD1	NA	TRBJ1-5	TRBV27	CASSPVGTGSCPQHF	TGTGCCAGCAGTCCTGTGGGGACAGGGAGTTGTCCCCAGCATTTT
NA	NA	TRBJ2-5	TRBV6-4	CASTRDSQETQYF	TGTGCCAGCACGCGGGACTCCCAAGAGACCCAGTACTTC
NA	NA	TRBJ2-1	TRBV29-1	CSVDRHDNEQFF	TGCAGCGTTGACAGACACGACAATGAGCAGTTCTTC
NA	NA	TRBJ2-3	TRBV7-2	CASSPGADTQYF	TGTGCCAGCAGCCCCGGGGCAGATACGCAGTATTTT
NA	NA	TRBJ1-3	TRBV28	CASSIRSSGNTIYF	TGTGCCAGCAGTATCCGGAGCTCTGGAAACACCATATATTTT
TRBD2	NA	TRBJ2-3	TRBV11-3	CASSLGIAGGADTQYF	TGTGCCAGCAGCTTAGGAATAGCGGGGGGGGCAGATACGCAGTATTTT
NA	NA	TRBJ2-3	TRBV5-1	CASSSLEASTDTQYF	TGCGCCAGCAGCTCACTCGAGGCGAGCACAGATACGCAGTATTTT
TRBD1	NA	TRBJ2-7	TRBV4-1	CASSQDRGFGTGRYEQYF	TGCGCCAGCAGCCAAGATCGAGGATTCGGGACAGGGCGATACGAGCAGTACTTC
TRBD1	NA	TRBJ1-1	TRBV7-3	CASSQGPGQVNAEAFF	TGTGCCAGCAGCCAGGGGCCGGGACAGGTGAACGCTGAAGCTTTCTTT
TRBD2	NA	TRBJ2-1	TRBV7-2	CASSLLLAGGFEQFF	TGTGCCAGCAGCTTATTGCTAGCGGGAGGATTTGAGCAGTTCTTC
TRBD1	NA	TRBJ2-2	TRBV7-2	CATTDRINTGELFF	TGTGCCACGACGGACAGGATTAACACCGGGGAGCTGTTTTTT
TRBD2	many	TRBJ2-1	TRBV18	CASSPRAGTSGSNEQFF	TGTGCCAGCTCACCAAGGGCGGGGACTAGCGGGAGCAATGAGCAGTTCTTC
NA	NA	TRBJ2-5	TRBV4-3	CASSQGAFAGVGETQYF	TGCGCCAGCAGCCAGGGGGCCTTCGCGGGAGTCGGGGAGACCCAGTACTTC